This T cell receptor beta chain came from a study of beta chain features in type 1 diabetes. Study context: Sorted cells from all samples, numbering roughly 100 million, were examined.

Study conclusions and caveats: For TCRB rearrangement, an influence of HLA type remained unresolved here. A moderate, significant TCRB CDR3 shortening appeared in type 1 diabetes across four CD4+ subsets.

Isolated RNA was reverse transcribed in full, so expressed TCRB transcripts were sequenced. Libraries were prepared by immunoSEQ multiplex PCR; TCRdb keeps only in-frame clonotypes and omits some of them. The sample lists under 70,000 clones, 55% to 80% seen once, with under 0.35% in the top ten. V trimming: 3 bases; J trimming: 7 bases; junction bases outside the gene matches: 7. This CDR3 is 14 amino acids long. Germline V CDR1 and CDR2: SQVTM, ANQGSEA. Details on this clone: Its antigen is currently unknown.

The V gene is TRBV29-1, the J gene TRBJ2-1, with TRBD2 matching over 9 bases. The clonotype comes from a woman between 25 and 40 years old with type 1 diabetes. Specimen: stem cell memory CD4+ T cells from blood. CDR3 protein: CSVDGGRAGNEQFF. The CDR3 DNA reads TGCAGCGTTGATGGCGGGAGGGCCGGTAATGAGCAGTTCTTC.